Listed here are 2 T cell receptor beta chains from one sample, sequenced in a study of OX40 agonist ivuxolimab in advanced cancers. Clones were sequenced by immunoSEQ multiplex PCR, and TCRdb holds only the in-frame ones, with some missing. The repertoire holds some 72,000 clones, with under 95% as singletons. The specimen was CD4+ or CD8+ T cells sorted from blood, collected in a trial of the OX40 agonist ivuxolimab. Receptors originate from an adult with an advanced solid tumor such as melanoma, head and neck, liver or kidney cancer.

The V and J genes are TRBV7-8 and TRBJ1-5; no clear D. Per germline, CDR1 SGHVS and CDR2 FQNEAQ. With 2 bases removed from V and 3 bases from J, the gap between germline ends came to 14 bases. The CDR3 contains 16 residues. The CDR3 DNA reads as TGTGCCAGCAGCTTAACAGCGCTTAACTTCAATCAGCCCCAGCATTTT. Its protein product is CASSLTALNFNQPQHF.

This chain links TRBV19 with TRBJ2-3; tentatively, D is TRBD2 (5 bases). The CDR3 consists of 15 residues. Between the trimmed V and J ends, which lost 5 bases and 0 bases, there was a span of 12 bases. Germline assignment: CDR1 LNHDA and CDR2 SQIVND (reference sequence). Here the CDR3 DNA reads TGTGCCAGTAGTCCCGGCGCGGGTAGCACAGATACGCAGTATTTT. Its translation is CASSPGAGSTDTQYF.